These 10 T cell receptor beta chains originate from one sample sequenced in a study of T cell changes during pregnancy in multiple sclerosis. Repertoires were generated with immunoSEQ multiplex PCR, while TCRdb's copy carries only in-frame clones and drops some. The table shows roughly 51,000 clones, with approximately 94% occurring only once. The sequenced sample was CD8+ T cells from peripheral blood mononuclear cells, obtained before pregnancy. The source is a female donor with multiple sclerosis, enrolled in a pregnancy study.

The V and J genes are TRBV27 and TRBJ2-2; TRBD1 matches at 9 bases. This CDR3 spans 15 amino acids. CDR1 and CDR2 (germline): MNHEY, SMNVEV (reference sequence). J gave up 8 bases and V 7 bases, and 11 bases lay outside the gene matches. This CDR3 is CASTRDRETGGELFF. DNA of the CDR3: TGTGCCAGCACCCGGGACAGGGAGACTGGTGGGGAGCTGTTTTTT.

The chain recombines TRBV29-1 with TRBJ1-1; D gene uncertain. V lost 7 bases to trimming and J lost 0 bases, with 9 bases between them. The length of the CDR3 is 12 residues. Per the germline V gene, CDR1 is SQVTM and CDR2 is ANQGSEA. DNA of the CDR3: TGCAGCGGCCGACGGGTGAACACTGAAGCTTTCTTT. Protein sequence: CSGRRVNTEAFF.

The chain couples TRBV27 to TRBJ1-5, with a possible D match to TRBD1 (5 bases). CDR3 size: 13 residues. V lost 4 bases to trimming and J lost 6 bases, with 10 bases between them. Germline CDR1 is MNHEY and CDR2 is SMNVEV (reference sequence). CDR3 loop: CASSWGAAQPQHF. Written as DNA, the CDR3 is TGTGCCAGCAGTTGGGGCGCCGCTCAGCCCCAGCATTTT.

The chain couples TRBV4-2 to TRBJ2-1; 11 positions agree with TRBD2. The CDR3 runs 17 residues. Germline-derived CDR1 and CDR2 are LGHNA and YNFKEQ. With V trimmed by 0 bases and J by 1 base, 2 bases remained unmatched. CDR3 coding DNA: TGTGCCAGCAGCCAAGATCTAGCGGGAGGATCCTACAATGAGCAGTTCTTC. This encodes CASSQDLAGGSYNEQFF.

This clone was recorded once. The chain recombines TRBV6-1 with TRBJ2-5; D call uncertain. This CDR3 has 16 residues. Per germline, CDR1 MNHNS and CDR2 SASEGT. Trimming shortened V by 1 base and J by 5 bases, and 17 bases separated the two germline ends. CDR3 residues: CASSEGVRLVQETQYF. Written as DNA, the CDR3 is TGTGCCAGCAGTGAAGGAGTCAGGCTGGTTCAGGAGACCCAGTACTTC.

V usage is TRBV29-1 and J usage is TRBJ1-4; D unresolved. Germline V gene sequence: CDR1 SQVTM, CDR2 ANQGSEA. Trimming took 3 bases from V and 2 from J, leaving 7 bases between them. This CDR3 has 13 residues. In DNA, the CDR3 is TGCAGCGTTGAGGGCCGGACTAATGAAAAACTGTTTTTT. Protein: CSVEGRTNEKLFF.

This clone was detected once. The chain joins TRBV7-9 to TRBJ2-2; the match to TRBD2 covers 7 bases. The germline V gene has CDR1 SEHNR and CDR2 FQNEAQ (reference sequence). V was clipped by 2 bases and J by 6 bases; unmatched bases: 6. This CDR3 has 15 residues. CDR3 sequence (DNA): TGTGCCAGCAGCTTAACGACTAGCTCCGCCGGGGAGCTGTTTTTT. Translated, it gives CASSLTTSSAGELFF.

The chain uses TRBV27 and TRBJ1-5; TRBD1 is a possible D gene (6 bases). The CDR3 is 13 residues long. V gave up 5 bases and J gave up 7 bases, with 12 bases separating them. Looked up from germline, CDR1 is MNHEY and CDR2 is SMNVEV (reference sequence). DNA of the CDR3: TGTGCCAGCAGTGGGGGGGCGTCGCAGCCCCAGCATTTT. Translating gives CASSGGASQPQHF.

The V call is TRBV29-1, the J call TRBJ2-2; D call uncertain. The CDR3 is 12 residues long. Per the germline V gene, CDR1 is SQVTM and CDR2 is ANQGSEA. V lost 0 bases to trimming and J lost 9 bases, with 8 bases between them. The CDR3 DNA sequence: TGCAGCGTTGAAGACCCCTCCCGGGAGCTGTTTTTT. It is translated as CSVEDPSRELFF.

Remarks on this clone: Other DNA sequences in this specimen translate into the identical CDR3. The CDR3 nucleotides read TGTGCCAGCAGTCTGACAGGGAACTATGGCTACACCTTC. This encodes CASSLTGNYGYTF. The chain carries TRBV27 and TRBJ1-2; TRBD1 matches at 7 bases. Germline values: CDR1 MNHEY, CDR2 SMNVEV (reference sequence). CDR3 size: 13 residues. The junction had 2 bases not matched to a gene; V was cut back by 5 bases and J by 2 bases.